The entry below gives a single T cell receptor beta chain sequence along with its context. Its binding antigen is unknown. Qualities for individual bases were not recorded, and no much larger clone is one base off. These data belong to a study of T cells after yellow fever vaccination (dated by TCRdb to between 2017 and 2020). Broadly, across the study: The SMART-Seq v4 Ultra Low Input RNA kit was used to prepare libraries from fractions with low cell numbers. Bulk TCR alpha and beta repertoires were sequenced longitudinally to track T-cell clones before and after primary and booster YFV17D yellow fever vaccination. Two healthy male donors, one aged 18 to 30 and one aged 30 to 40 years, made up the cohort. Bulk PBMC replicates and cell subsets were isolated from blood drawn at multiple timepoints before and after both primary and secondary immunization.

Results the study describes overall, beyond this receptor: Most clones expanded after primary vaccination were re-detected after the booster (96% of CD4 and approximately 85% of CD8), suggesting broad memory maintenance. Only a couple of donors were included in the study, so the extent to which the findings can be generalized is limited. Computational filtering was required because FACS-sorted repertoires could contain abundant contaminating clonotypes from the bulk population. The secondary T-cell response was found to be weaker but faster than the primary response, with a peak reached on day 5 rather than on day 15. A small share of clonotypes occurred in both CD4 and CD8 compartments, likely arising from convergent recombination.

The CDR3 covers 14 residues, taking in both the cysteine and the phenylalanine. Only the CDR3 DNA is retained, 42 bases long and in frame from the first base. V is clipped by 0 bases and J by 8 bases, and the sequence between their germline boundaries is 12 bases long. In the germline V gene, CDR1 corresponds to SGDLS and CDR2 to YYNGEE. Synthesis of TCR cDNA relied on 5'RACE template switching, a step that introduced a universal primer site along with unique molecular identifiers. Priming for cDNA synthesis came from both the TCR alpha and TCR beta constant segments. Libraries were amplified in two PCR steps, with sample barcodes and sequencing adapters added in the second step. Sequencing of libraries was done on Illumina HiSeq 2500 (2x100 bp) or NovaSeq (2x150 bp). The paper's processing steps were these. MIGEC handled demultiplexing of reads and collapsing into UMI consensus sequences, while MiXCR performed V(D)J alignment. Using edgeR on replicate PBMC samples, clonotypes were called vaccine-responding if FDR was below 0.01 and the log2 fold change was above 5 up to day 15. Each bulk clonotype was labeled CD4 or CD8 based on which sequenced repertoire, CD4 or CD8, contained the clonotype at higher abundance. TCRdb ran its own pipeline on the public reads, namely fastp trimming at Q25 and MiXCR clone calling, and kept in-frame beta chains. Each CDR3 protein gets just one entry, which takes the most common genes and DNA from the rows behind it. The V and J calls reflect TCRdb's pipeline rather than the authors' work. Counted in this sample were more than 250,000 distinct CDR3 sequences; around 6.8% of them appeared once. The ten largest clonotypes hold 18% of the sample.

What this sample's treatment or condition label stands for: live attenuated yellow fever vaccine strain. At every blood-draw timepoint, two biological replicates of bulk PBMCs were collected. PBMCs were isolated from peripheral blood using a standard Ficoll-Paque protocol. RNA was extracted with TriZol from bulk PBMCs, CD4 and CD8 fractions, and dextramer-positive and dextramer-negative fractions. This TCR derives from a man aged 18 to 29 who received the YFV17D yellow fever vaccine. The input for sequencing was PBMCs, taken roughly 45 days after the first yellow fever vaccination. The V and J genes are TRBV9 and TRBJ1-5, with TRBD1 as a weak D call on 5 bases. The CDR3 corresponds to CASSVGGGEEPQHF. The sequenced DNA: TGTGCCAGCAGCGTAGGTGGGGGAGAGGAGCCCCAGCATTTT.